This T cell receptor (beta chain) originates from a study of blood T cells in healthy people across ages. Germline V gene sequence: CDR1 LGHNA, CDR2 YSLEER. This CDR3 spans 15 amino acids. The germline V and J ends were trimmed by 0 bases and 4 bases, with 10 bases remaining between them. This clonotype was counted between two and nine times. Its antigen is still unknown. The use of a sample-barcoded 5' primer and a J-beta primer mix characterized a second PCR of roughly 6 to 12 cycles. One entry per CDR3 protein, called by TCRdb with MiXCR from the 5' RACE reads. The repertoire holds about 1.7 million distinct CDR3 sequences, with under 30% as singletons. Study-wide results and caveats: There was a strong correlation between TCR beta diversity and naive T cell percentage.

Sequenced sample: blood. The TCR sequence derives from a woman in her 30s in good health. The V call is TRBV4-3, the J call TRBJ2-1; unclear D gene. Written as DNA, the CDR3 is TGCGCCAGCAGCCAAGATTGGCAGGATTACAATGAGCAGTTCTTC. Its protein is CASSQDWQDYNEQFF.